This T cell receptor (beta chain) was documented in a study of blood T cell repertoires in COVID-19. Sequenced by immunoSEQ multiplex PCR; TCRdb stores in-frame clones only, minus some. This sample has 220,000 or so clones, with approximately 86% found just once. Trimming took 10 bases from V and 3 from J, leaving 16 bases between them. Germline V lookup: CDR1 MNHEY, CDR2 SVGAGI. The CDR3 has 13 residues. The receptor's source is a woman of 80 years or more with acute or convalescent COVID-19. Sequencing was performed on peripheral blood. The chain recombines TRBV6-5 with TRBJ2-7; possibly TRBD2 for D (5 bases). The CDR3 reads CATAGESIYEQYF. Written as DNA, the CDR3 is TGTGCCACCGCCGGGGAGAGCATCTACGAGCAGTACTTC.